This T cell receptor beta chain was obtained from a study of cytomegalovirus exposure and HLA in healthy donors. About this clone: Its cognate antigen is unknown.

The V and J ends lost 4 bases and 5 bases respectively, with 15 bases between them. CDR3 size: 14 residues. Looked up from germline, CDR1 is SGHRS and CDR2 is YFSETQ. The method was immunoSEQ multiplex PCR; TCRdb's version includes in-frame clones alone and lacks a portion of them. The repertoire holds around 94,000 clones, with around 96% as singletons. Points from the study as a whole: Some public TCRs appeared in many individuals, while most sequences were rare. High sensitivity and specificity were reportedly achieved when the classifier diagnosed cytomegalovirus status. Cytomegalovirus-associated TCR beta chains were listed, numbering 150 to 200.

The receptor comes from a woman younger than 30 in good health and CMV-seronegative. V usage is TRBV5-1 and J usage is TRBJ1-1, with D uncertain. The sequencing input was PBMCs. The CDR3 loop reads CASSAHGSRTEAFF. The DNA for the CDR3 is TGCGCCAGCAGCGCCCACGGGTCGAGAACTGAAGCTTTCTTT.